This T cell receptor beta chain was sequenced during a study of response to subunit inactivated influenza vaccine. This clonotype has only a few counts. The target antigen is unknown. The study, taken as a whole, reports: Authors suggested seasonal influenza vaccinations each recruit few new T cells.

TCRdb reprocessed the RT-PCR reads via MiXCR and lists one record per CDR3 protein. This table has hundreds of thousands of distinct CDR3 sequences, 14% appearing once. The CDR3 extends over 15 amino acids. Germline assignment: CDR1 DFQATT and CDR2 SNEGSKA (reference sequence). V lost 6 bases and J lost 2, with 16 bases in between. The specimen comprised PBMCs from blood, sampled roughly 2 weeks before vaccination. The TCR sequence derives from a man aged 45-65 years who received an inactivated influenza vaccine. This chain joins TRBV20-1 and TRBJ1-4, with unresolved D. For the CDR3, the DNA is TGCAGTGCCATATCAGCGGTAGCTACTAATGAAAAACTGTTTTTT. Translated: CSAISAVATNEKLFF.